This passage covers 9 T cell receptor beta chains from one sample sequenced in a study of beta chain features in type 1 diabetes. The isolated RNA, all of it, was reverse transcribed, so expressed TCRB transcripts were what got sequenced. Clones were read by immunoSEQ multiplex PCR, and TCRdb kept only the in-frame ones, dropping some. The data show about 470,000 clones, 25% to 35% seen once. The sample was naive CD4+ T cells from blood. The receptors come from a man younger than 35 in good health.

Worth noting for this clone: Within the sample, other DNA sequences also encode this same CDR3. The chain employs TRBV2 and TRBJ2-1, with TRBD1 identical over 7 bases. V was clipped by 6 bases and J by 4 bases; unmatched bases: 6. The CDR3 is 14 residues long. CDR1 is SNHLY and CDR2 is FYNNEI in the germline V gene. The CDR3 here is CASSRTGSYNEQFF. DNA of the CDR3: TGTGCCAGCAGCAGGACAGGCTCTTACAATGAGCAGTTCTTC.

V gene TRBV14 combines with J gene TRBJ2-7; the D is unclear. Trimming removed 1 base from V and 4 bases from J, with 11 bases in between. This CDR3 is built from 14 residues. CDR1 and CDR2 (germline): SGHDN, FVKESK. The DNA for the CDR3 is TGTGCCAGCAGCCAAGGCCGACGGGTGTACGAGCAGTACTTC. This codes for CASSQGRRVYEQYF.

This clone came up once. This CDR3 is CASSPGGTVFSHSYNEQFF. The CDR3 nucleotides read TGTGCCAGCAGCCCAGGGGGGACAGTGTTCAGCCACTCCTACAATGAGCAGTTCTTC. The chain employs TRBV14 and TRBJ2-1; D perhaps matches TRBD1 (7 bases). Deletions cut 4 bases from V and 0 bases from J, with 22 bases between. The CDR3 is made up of 19 amino acids. CDR1 SGHDN and CDR2 FVKESK come from the germline V gene. Full variable domain (remainder filled in from reference TRBV14 and TRBJ2-1): EAGVTQFPSHSVIEKGQTVTLRCDPISGHDNLYWYRRVMGKEIKFLLHFVKESKQDESGMPNNRFLAERTGGTYSTLKVQPAELEDSGVYFCASSPGGTVFSHSYNEQFFGPGTRLTVL.

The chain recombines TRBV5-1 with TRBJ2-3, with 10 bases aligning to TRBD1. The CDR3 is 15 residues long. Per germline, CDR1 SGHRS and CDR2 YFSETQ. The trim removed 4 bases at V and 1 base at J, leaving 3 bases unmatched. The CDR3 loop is CASSRDRGGTDTQYF. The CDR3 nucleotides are TGCGCCAGCAGCAGGGACAGGGGCGGCACAGATACGCAGTATTTT.

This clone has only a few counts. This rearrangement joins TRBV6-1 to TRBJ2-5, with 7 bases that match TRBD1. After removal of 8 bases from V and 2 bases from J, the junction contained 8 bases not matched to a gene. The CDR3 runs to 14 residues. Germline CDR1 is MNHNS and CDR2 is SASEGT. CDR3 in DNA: TGTGCCAGCTCAAGAGACAGGGTACAAGAGACCCAGTACTTC. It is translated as CASSRDRVQETQYF.

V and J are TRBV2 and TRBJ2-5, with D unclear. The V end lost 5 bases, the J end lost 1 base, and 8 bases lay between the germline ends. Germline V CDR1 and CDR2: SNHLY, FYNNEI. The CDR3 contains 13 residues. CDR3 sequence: CASSSTPQETQYF. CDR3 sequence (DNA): TGTGCCAGCAGTTCGACACCCCAAGAGACCCAGTACTTC.

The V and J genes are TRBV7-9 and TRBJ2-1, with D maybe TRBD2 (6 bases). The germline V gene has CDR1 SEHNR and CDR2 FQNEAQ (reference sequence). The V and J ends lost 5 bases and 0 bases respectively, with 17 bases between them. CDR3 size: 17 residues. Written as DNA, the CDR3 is TGTGCCAGCAGCCTACTAGGGAGGACACCCTCCTACAATGAGCAGTTCTTC. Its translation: CASSLLGRTPSYNEQFF. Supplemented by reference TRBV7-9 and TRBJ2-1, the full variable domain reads DTGVSQNPRHKITKRGQNVTFRCDPISEHNRLYWYRQTLGQGPEFLTYFQNEAQLEKSRLLSDRFSAERPKGSFSTLEIQRTEQGDSAMYLCASSLLGRTPSYNEQFFGPGTRLTVL.

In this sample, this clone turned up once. CDR3 sequence reads: CASSYAYTSASYEQYF. The CDR3, as DNA: TGTGCCAGCAGTTACGCCTATACTAGCGCGTCCTACGAGCAGTACTTC. This rearrangement joins TRBV7-9 to TRBJ2-7; 7 bases align to TRBD2. CDR3 length: 16 amino acids. Trimming removed 6 bases from V and 1 base from J; junction bases left unmatched: 12. Germline CDR1 and CDR2: SEHNR and FQNEAQ (reference sequence).

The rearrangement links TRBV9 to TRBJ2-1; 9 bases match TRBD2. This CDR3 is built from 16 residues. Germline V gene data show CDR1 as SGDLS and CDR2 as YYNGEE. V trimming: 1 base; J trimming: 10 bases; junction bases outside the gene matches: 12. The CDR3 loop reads CASSVRAGGPPGEQFF. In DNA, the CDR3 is TGTGCCAGCAGCGTAAGGGCGGGAGGGCCGCCCGGAGAGCAGTTCTTC.